This T cell receptor beta chain was identified during a study of CD8+CD57+ T cells in acquired aplastic anemia (dated by TCRdb to 2016 to 2018). Study-wide context: A mean of about 3.2 ug of DNA, ranging from roughly 0.19 to 30 ug, was extracted from sorted CD4+ and CD8+ cells. The paper's findings and limits, for the study overall: About 28 CD8+ CDR3 sequences were found in both patients and controls but appeared to be highly expressed in patients and within the immunodominant clones of the patients. Between patients and healthy controls, no significant difference in CD8+ Simpson's diversity was found (P=0.060).

The study deep-sequenced TCR repertoires of sorted CD4+ and CD8+ blood T cells from severe aplastic anemia patients and healthy subjects. Ficoll-Paque density gradient centrifugation was used to isolate peripheral blood mononuclear cells. Before DNA extraction, CD4+ and CD8+ T cells were sorted by FACS or by magnetic beads. Genomic DNA served as template for TCR beta VDJ combination and CDR3 sequence profiling. An Illumina HiSeq 2000 was used for TCR repertoire sequencing. Turning to the authors' computational methods: Repertoire assessment relied on Simpson's diversity index, CDR3 size and DJ length profiles, and TRBV/TRBJ rearrangement plots. The immunodominant clone was defined as the most abundant DNA sequence in deep sequencing data. CDR3 amino acid sequences were checked for sharing across subjects and were also compared against the VDJdb database and published repertoires. TCRdb ran its own pipeline on the public reads, namely fastp trimming at Q25 and MiXCR clone calling, and kept in-frame beta chains. Rows are combined by CDR3 protein, so each entry shows the most common genes and DNA. The V and J calls reflect TCRdb's pipeline rather than the authors' work. The sample table contains 250,000 to 350,000 distinct CDR3 sequences; only one count was recorded for about 56% of them. The top ten hold approximately 8% of the sample.

On this clonotype: It has no known antigen specificity. No qualities accompany the bases; no much larger clone lies one base away.

The sequencing input was sorted CD4+, CD8+, or CD8+CD57+ T cells (not recorded which) from PBMCs. The sequence was obtained from a human donor with severe aplastic anemia or a healthy control (not recorded which).

CDR3 protein: CATSRGIGGENTEAFF. The DNA reads as follows: TGTGCCACCAGCAGAGGGATCGGGGGGGAGAACACTGAAGCTTTCTTT. Recombination joined TRBV15 with TRBJ1-1, with TRBD1 as a weak D call on 5 bases. CDR3 length: 16 amino acids, cysteine to phenylalanine. Only CDR3 DNA remains: 48 bases, in frame from the first base. Reading the germline V gene (reference sequence) gives CDR1 LNHNV and CDR2 YYDKDF. V is cut by 1 base and J by 1 base, and the space between the germline ends is 13 bases.